The 14 T cell receptor beta chains given below trace back to one sample, sequenced in a study of T cell responses to AZD1222 COVID-19 vaccine (dated by TCRdb to the early 2020s). Taken with the paper, the label for time point translates to: baseline before first vaccination. The library came from the immunoSEQ multiplex PCR assay. The source is immuneACCESS, and TCRdb retained only in-frame sequences with V and J called. Part of the clones is not carried over; for the studies checked, unresolved V genes explain less than half of this, and the remainder is unexplained. The sample table lists around 69,000 clones, around nine tenths of them with a count of one. Under 13% of the sample goes to the ten largest clones. Sequencing was performed on peripheral blood, taken on day 0 of AZD1222 vaccination. These receptors were obtained from an adult in good health.

The chain uses TRBV6-6 and TRBJ2-1; 11 bases line up with TRBD1. The V segment lost 2 bases and the J segment 9 bases; nucleotides outside the gene matches: 9. CDR3 length equals 16 residues. Germline V gene sequence: CDR1 MNHNY, CDR2 SVGAGI (reference sequence). The CDR3 here is CASSYPSGQGVGEQFF. DNA of the CDR3: TGTGCCAGCAGTTACCCTTCGGGACAGGGGGTTGGTGAGCAGTTCTTC.

The chain employs TRBV7-9 and TRBJ1-2; 12 nucleotides match TRBD1. Unmatched junction bases numbered 2, after V lost 3 bases and J lost 3 bases. Germline V lookup: CDR1 SEHNR, CDR2 FQNEAQ (reference sequence). The CDR3 contains 15 residues. This chain's CDR3 is CASSFGTGGHYGYTF. The CDR3 nucleotides are TGTGCCAGCAGCTTCGGGACAGGGGGCCACTATGGCTACACCTTC.

The chain uses TRBV5-8 and TRBJ2-1, with D hard to call. Germline-derived CDR1 and CDR2 are SGHTS and YDEGEE. Deletions cut 0 bases from V and 8 bases from J, with 3 bases between. CDR3 length: 11 amino acids. Here the CDR3 DNA reads TGTGCCAGCAGCTTGGTGGATGAGCAGTTCTTC. It encodes CASSLVDEQFF.

The rearrangement joins TRBV5-6 to TRBJ2-1; 7 nucleotides agree with TRBD2. With V trimmed by 7 bases and J by 2 bases, 6 bases remained unmatched. The germline gives CDR1 SGHDT, CDR2 YYEEEE. The CDR3 runs to 14 residues. CDR3 protein: CASYSGTAYNEQFF. The CDR3 region has the DNA TGTGCCAGCTACAGCGGGACGGCCTACAATGAGCAGTTCTTC.

The rearrangement uses TRBV10-3 and TRBJ2-3; no clear D. Trimming removed 3 bases from V and 0 bases from J, with 1 base in between. Germline V gene data show CDR1 as ENHRY and CDR2 as SYGVKD. CDR3 length: 12 residues. The CDR3 here is CAISESTDTQYF. Written as DNA, the CDR3 is TGTGCCATCAGTGAAAGCACAGATACGCAGTATTTT.

The chain recombines TRBV29-1 with TRBJ2-6; 12 bases match TRBD1. V dropped 4 bases and J dropped 0; count of bases not matched to a gene: 10. CDR1 is SQVTM, CDR2 ANQGSEA, per germline. The length of the CDR3 is 19 residues. The CDR3 region is CSVATGTGGPGSGANVLTF. The CDR3 coding sequence is TGCAGCGTTGCGACTGGGACAGGGGGCCCGGGCTCTGGGGCCAACGTCCTGACTTTC.

The sample holds one count of this clone. This sequence joins TRBV7-3 and TRBJ2-1; 7 bases agree with TRBD2. The CDR3 extends over 19 amino acids. Trimming took 5 bases from V and 0 from J; bases not matched to a gene: 16. Germline V lookup: CDR1 SGHTA, CDR2 FQGTGA. The CDR3 loop reads CASSRPEERGVSSYNEQFF. The CDR3 DNA sequence: TGTGCCAGCAGCCGACCAGAGGAGCGGGGCGTAAGCTCCTACAATGAGCAGTTCTTC.

The sample holds many counts of this clone. J is TRBJ2-7 and V is TRBV5-1; a weak D match, TRBD1 (6 bases). Germline CDR1 SGHRS, CDR2 YFSETQ. V gave up 6 bases and J gave up 7 bases, with 17 bases separating them. The CDR3 sequence is 13 residues long. CDR3 region: CASTTGPVGEQYF. The CDR3 nucleotides are TGCGCCAGCACGACAGGCCCCGTGGGAGAGCAGTACTTC.

The rearrangement uses TRBV11-2 and TRBJ2-2, with 7 bases aligning to TRBD1. Germline CDR1 is SGHAT and CDR2 is FQNNGV. The trim removed 1 base at V and 5 bases at J, leaving 4 bases unmatched. CDR3 length: 15 residues. The CDR3 nucleotides are TGTGCCAGCAGCTTAGGACAGGGATGGACCGGGGAGCTGTTTTTT. Its translation: CASSLGQGWTGELFF.

This clone was counted only a few times. V and J are TRBV5-1 and TRBJ1-1, with a weak D call TRBD1 (5 bases). The V and J ends lost 5 bases and 6 bases respectively, with 14 bases between them. This CDR3 spans 13 amino acids. Germline V gene data show CDR1 as SGHRS and CDR2 as YFSETQ. The CDR3 region has the DNA TGCGCCAGCAGTTCCCCAGGGACCGCTGAAGCTTTCTTT. This gives the protein CASSSPGTAEAFF.

In its sample, this clone was seen a few times. The rearrangement uses TRBV27 and TRBJ1-4; D remains ambiguous. This CDR3 contains 14 residues. V dropped 6 bases and J dropped 8 bases, with 16 bases sitting between them. Looked up from germline, CDR1 is MNHEY and CDR2 is SMNVEV (reference sequence). CDR3: CASSSPGLGEKLFF. DNA for the CDR3: TGTGCCAGCAGCTCCCCGGGCCTTGGGGAAAAACTGTTTTTT.

CDR3 nucleotides: TGTGCCAGCAGCCTAGTGTTCGGCGCAGATACGCAGTATTTT. Its translation: CASSLVFGADTQYF. The chain carries TRBV7-9 and TRBJ2-3; D remains ambiguous. V lost 5 bases, J lost 4 bases, and 13 bases lay in between. CDR1 is SEHNR, CDR2 FQNEAQ, per germline (reference sequence). CDR3 length equals 14 residues.

The chain is built from TRBV6-4 and TRBJ1-1; D not certain. Germline V gives CDR1 MRHNA, CDR2 SNTAGT. V lost 5 bases to trimming and J lost 2 bases, with 12 bases between them. This CDR3 is built from 14 residues. CDR3 loop: CASSPAMGNTEAFF. The CDR3 DNA reads TGTGCCAGCAGTCCGGCCATGGGAAACACTGAAGCTTTCTTT.

The chain's CDR3 is CASSRRRAGGSYEQYF. The DNA for the CDR3 is TGTGCCAGCAGCAGAAGGAGGGCAGGGGGGTCCTACGAGCAGTACTTC. V is TRBV21-1 and J is TRBJ2-7; the table's TRBD1 call for D was not verified on the DNA. TRBV21-1 is noted as a pseudogene. The CDR3 spans 16 residues.